This TCR beta chain was recovered during a study of STAT3 mutations in large granular lymphocyte leukemia. Looking at the study overall: Among longitudinally sequenced T-LGLL patients, roughly half had canonical activating STAT3 mutations detected. Immunosuppressive therapy was given to more than half of T-LGLL patients.

To note about this clone: Antigen unknown.

Study-wide results and limits: All newly emerging clones after therapy were STAT3 wild type. Every T-LGLL patient had at least one immunodominant TCRbeta clonotype.

The repertoire was sequenced with immunoSEQ multiplex PCR; TCRdb's copy has only in-frame clones and lacks some. The sample comprises about 42,000 clones, about 81% of which are singletons, and approximately 0.39% rests with the top ten. The specimen was PBMCs. The clonotype originates from a human donor with T large granular lymphocyte leukemia. Some clones in this sample may be carry-over from other donors' samples.

This CDR3 is CASSQGLAGSYEQYF. The CDR3 DNA follows: TGTGCCAGCAGCCAAGGACTAGCGGGCTCCTACGAGCAGTACTTC. J is TRBJ2-7 and V is TRBV4-2, with 10 bases that match TRBD2. The CDR3 runs 15 residues. Trimming cost V 1 base and J 0 bases; bases outside gene matches: 0. In germline, CDR1 is LGHNA, CDR2 YNFKEQ.